These T cell receptor beta chains were read from a single sample in a study of blood T cell repertoires in COVID-19. The method was immunoSEQ multiplex PCR; TCRdb's version includes in-frame clones alone and lacks a portion of them. The repertoire has about 270,000 clones, almost 85% of them found once; the top ten carry around 10%. Source material: PBMCs or T cells enriched from blood (not recorded which). These receptors all stem from a woman aged 45 to 65 with acute COVID-19. CDR3s include the opening cysteine and the closing phenylalanine or tryptophan. A D gene is named only where the DNA matches it firmly. Expanded clones are given a class, and other clones once, few, many or no size at all.

V gene: TRBV9
D gene: TRBD2
clone size: -
J gene: TRBJ2-5
CDR3 protein: CASGAGVAAETQYF
CDR3 DNA: TGTGCCAGCGGCGCGGGGGTGGCGGCAGAGACCCAGTACTTC

V gene: TRBV13
D gene: -
clone size: -
J gene: TRBJ2-1
CDR3 protein: CASSLRLASYNEQFF
CDR3 DNA: TGTGCCAGCAGCTTAAGGCTAGCCTCCTACAATGAGCAGTTCTTC

V gene: TRBV13
D gene: TRBD1
clone size: -
J gene: TRBJ1-1
CDR3 protein: CASSSTGVAEAFF
CDR3 DNA: TGTGCCAGCAGCTCGACAGGGGTCGCTGAAGCTTTCTTT

V gene: TRBV5-6
D gene: -
clone size: few
J gene: TRBJ1-1
CDR3 protein: CASSLWELNTEAFF
CDR3 DNA: TGTGCCAGCAGCTTATGGGAGCTGAACACTGAAGCTTTCTTT

V gene: TRBV20-1
D gene: TRBD1
clone size: few
J gene: TRBJ2-3
CDR3 protein: CSASGSGQGQVDTQYF
CDR3 DNA: TGCAGTGCTAGTGGATCTGGACAGGGCCAGGTAGATACGCAGTATTTT

V gene: TRBV5-4
D gene: TRBD1
clone size: -
J gene: TRBJ2-2
CDR3 protein: CASSRDSKTGELFF
CDR3 DNA: TGTGCCAGCAGCAGGGACAGTAAGACCGGGGAGCTGTTTTTT

V gene: TRBV7-2
D gene: TRBD1
clone size: -
J gene: TRBJ1-2
CDR3 protein: CASSHVPGTDYGYTF
CDR3 DNA: TGTGCCAGCAGCCATGTCCCCGGGACAGATTATGGCTACACCTTC

V gene: TRBV9
D gene: TRBD2
clone size: -
J gene: TRBJ2-5
CDR3 protein: CASSVDGGKTQYF
CDR3 DNA: TGTGCCAGCAGCGTAGACGGGGGGAAGACCCAGTACTTC

V gene: TRBV7-2
D gene: -
clone size: once
J gene: TRBJ2-3
CDR3 protein: CASSSQLTDTQYF
CDR3 DNA: TGTGCCAGCAGCTCCCAGTTAACAGATACGCAGTATTTT

V gene: TRBV11-2
D gene: TRBD2
clone size: -
J gene: TRBJ2-1
CDR3 protein: CASSLVSSGGVNEQFF
CDR3 DNA: TGTGCCAGCAGCTTAGTGAGTAGCGGGGGGGTCAATGAGCAGTTCTTC

V gene: TRBV7-2
D gene: -
clone size: few
J gene: TRBJ1-2
CDR3 protein: CASSLDRTNYGYTF
CDR3 DNA: TGTGCCAGCAGCCTCGACAGAACTAACTATGGCTACACCTTC

V gene: TRBV5-1
D gene: TRBD2
clone size: -
J gene: TRBJ2-5
CDR3 protein: CASSFSVAGGQETQYF
CDR3 DNA: TGCGCCAGCAGCTTTTCTGTAGCGGGGGGGCAAGAGACCCAGTACTTC

V gene: TRBV3-1/TRBV3-2
D gene: -
clone size: -
J gene: TRBJ2-7
CDR3 protein: CASSQGFGVASYEQYF
CDR3 DNA: TGTGCCAGCAGCCAAGGCTTCGGGGTGGCGAGCTACGAGCAGTACTTC

V gene: TRBV24-1
D gene: TRBD1
clone size: -
J gene: TRBJ2-1
CDR3 protein: CATSDSGTGVEQFF
CDR3 DNA: TGTGCCACCAGTGATTCCGGGACAGGGGTTGAGCAGTTCTTC

V gene: TRBV27
D gene: -
clone size: -
J gene: TRBJ1-1
CDR3 protein: CASSSGILRAEAFF
CDR3 DNA: TGTGCCAGCAGTTCCGGGATCTTGAGGGCTGAAGCTTTCTTT

V gene: TRBV7-2
D gene: -
clone size: -
J gene: TRBJ2-2
CDR3 protein: CASSFGYAGELFF
CDR3 DNA: TGTGCCAGCAGCTTCGGGTATGCCGGGGAGCTGTTTTTT

V gene: TRBV4-3
D gene: TRBD1
clone size: once
J gene: TRBJ1-2
CDR3 protein: CASRTGTGGSGGYTF
CDR3 DNA: TGCGCCAGCAGGACCGGGACAGGGGGTTCAGGTGGCTACACCTTC

V gene: TRBV5-4
D gene: -
clone size: -
J gene: TRBJ2-6
CDR3 protein: CASSLQNSGANVLTF
CDR3 DNA: TGTGCCAGCAGCTTACAGAACTCTGGGGCCAACGTCCTGACTTTC

V gene: TRBV18
D gene: TRBD1
clone size: -
J gene: TRBJ2-7
CDR3 protein: CASSHTGTGALYEQYF
CDR3 DNA: TGTGCCAGCTCACATACCGGGACAGGGGCTTTATACGAGCAGTACTTC

V gene: TRBV19
D gene: TRBD1
clone size: -
J gene: TRBJ2-7
CDR3 protein: CASSPRDRPSSYEQYF
CDR3 DNA: TGTGCCAGTAGTCCCAGGGACAGGCCTAGCTCCTACGAGCAGTACTTC

V gene: TRBV24-1
D gene: TRBD1
clone size: many
J gene: TRBJ1-1
CDR3 protein: CATSRQGAEGTEAFF
CDR3 DNA: TGTGCCACCAGTAGGCAGGGGGCCGAGGGCACTGAAGCTTTCTTT

V gene: TRBV5-6
D gene: TRBD2
clone size: few
J gene: TRBJ2-3
CDR3 protein: CASSQWGLAGPFKQYF
CDR3 DNA: TGTGCCAGCAGCCAATGGGGACTAGCGGGGCCTTTTAAGCAGTATTTT

V gene: TRBV5-1
D gene: TRBD1
clone size: -
J gene: TRBJ2-4
CDR3 protein: CASSLVMGQGVLDIQYF
CDR3 DNA: TGCGCCAGCAGCTTGGTGATGGGACAGGGGGTCTTAGACATTCAGTACTTC

V gene: TRBV5-4
D gene: -
clone size: -
J gene: TRBJ1-2
CDR3 protein: CASSLEVPRQVGYTF
CDR3 DNA: TGTGCCAGCAGCTTGGAGGTACCCCGACAAGTTGGCTACACCTTC

V gene: TRBV11-2
D gene: -
clone size: -
J gene: TRBJ2-7
CDR3 protein: CATSGTYFYEQYF
CDR3 DNA: TGTGCCACCTCCGGGACTTATTTCTACGAGCAGTACTTC

V gene: TRBV7-2
D gene: -
clone size: -
J gene: TRBJ1-2
CDR3 protein: CASNPTDPYGYTF
CDR3 DNA: TGTGCCAGCAACCCCACAGACCCCTATGGCTACACCTTC

V gene: TRBV10-3
D gene: TRBD1
clone size: -
J gene: TRBJ1-2
CDR3 protein: CAIRSTGGPYGYTF
CDR3 DNA: TGTGCCATCAGATCGACAGGGGGCCCGTATGGCTACACCTTC

V gene: TRBV19
D gene: -
clone size: -
J gene: TRBJ1-2
CDR3 protein: CASSMGRADYGYTF
CDR3 DNA: TGTGCCAGTAGCATGGGCAGGGCGGACTATGGCTACACCTTC

V gene: TRBV6-6
D gene: TRBD2
clone size: once
J gene: TRBJ2-5
CDR3 protein: CASRGFERGDAETQYF
CDR3 DNA: TGTGCCAGCCGGGGTTTTGAGCGGGGGGATGCCGAGACCCAGTACTTC

V gene: TRBV25-1
D gene: TRBD2
clone size: -
J gene: TRBJ2-3
CDR3 protein: CASSESRDYTDTQYF
CDR3 DNA: TGTGCCAGCAGTGAATCCCGGGACTACACAGATACGCAGTATTTT

V gene: TRBV19
D gene: -
clone size: -
J gene: TRBJ1-2
CDR3 protein: CASSIGALDISNYGYTF
CDR3 DNA: TGTGCCAGTAGTATAGGGGCCCTGGATATTTCTAACTATGGCTACACCTTC

V gene: TRBV25-1
D gene: TRBD1
clone size: -
J gene: TRBJ1-2
CDR3 protein: CASSEYGQGYGYTF
CDR3 DNA: TGTGCCAGCAGTGAATACGGACAGGGATATGGCTACACCTTC

V gene: TRBV4-2
D gene: -
clone size: -
J gene: TRBJ1-5
CDR3 protein: CASSQEDRMSNQPQHF
CDR3 DNA: TGTGCCAGCAGCCAAGAGGACAGAATGAGCAATCAGCCCCAGCATTTT

V gene: TRBV3-1/TRBV3-2
D gene: TRBD1
clone size: once
J gene: TRBJ2-1
CDR3 protein: CASSQVRDRGNNEQFF
CDR3 DNA: TGTGCCAGCAGCCAGGTACGGGACAGGGGAAACAATGAGCAGTTCTTC

V gene: TRBV7-9
D gene: TRBD1
clone size: -
J gene: TRBJ1-4
CDR3 protein: CASSLGAGGNEKLFF
CDR3 DNA: TGTGCCAGCAGCTTAGGGGCAGGGGGCAATGAAAAACTGTTTTTT

V gene: TRBV5-1
D gene: TRBD1
clone size: -
J gene: TRBJ1-3
CDR3 protein: CASSIQGATGNTIYF
CDR3 DNA: TGCGCCAGCAGCATACAGGGGGCAACTGGAAACACCATATATTTT

V gene: TRBV7-8
D gene: TRBD1
clone size: many
J gene: TRBJ1-6
CDR3 protein: CASSLASTGGFHNSPLHF
CDR3 DNA: TGTGCCAGCAGCTTAGCGTCGACAGGGGGCTTCCATAATTCACCCCTCCACTTT

V gene: TRBV6-2/TRBV6-3
D gene: -
clone size: few
J gene: TRBJ1-1
CDR3 protein: CASSPNLGEAFF
CDR3 DNA: TGTGCCAGCAGTCCAAATCTAGGTGAAGCTTTCTTT

V gene: TRBV6-6
D gene: TRBD1
clone size: -
J gene: TRBJ1-1
CDR3 protein: CASSYPGGGMNTEAFF
CDR3 DNA: TGTGCCAGCAGTTACCCAGGGGGAGGAATGAACACTGAAGCTTTCTTT

V gene: TRBV6-2/TRBV6-3
D gene: -
clone size: once
J gene: TRBJ1-1
CDR3 protein: CASSYKRMNTEAFF
CDR3 DNA: TGTGCCAGCAGTTACAAGAGAATGAACACTGAAGCTTTCTTT

V gene: TRBV7-2
D gene: TRBD1
clone size: -
J gene: TRBJ1-1
CDR3 protein: CASSLASTGGATEAFF
CDR3 DNA: TGTGCCAGCAGCTTAGCCTCGACAGGGGGCGCGACTGAAGCTTTCTTT

V gene: TRBV7-2
D gene: -
clone size: -
J gene: TRBJ2-4
CDR3 protein: CASSLETGMKYF
CDR3 DNA: TGTGCCAGCAGCTTAGAGACAGGAATGAAGTACTTC

V gene: TRBV5-6
D gene: -
clone size: -
J gene: TRBJ2-7
CDR3 protein: CASGPLGGVGSYEQYF
CDR3 DNA: TGTGCCAGCGGTCCCCTAGGAGGGGTGGGCTCCTACGAGCAGTACTTC

V gene: TRBV7-6
D gene: TRBD2
clone size: -
J gene: TRBJ2-1
CDR3 protein: CASSRTAGGLGEQFF
CDR3 DNA: TGTGCCAGCAGCCGGACAGCGGGGGGGCTTGGTGAGCAGTTCTTC

V gene: TRBV6-5
D gene: -
clone size: -
J gene: TRBJ2-7
CDR3 protein: CASTREDSLEQYF
CDR3 DNA: TGTGCCAGCACCCGGGAGGACAGTTTGGAGCAGTACTTC

V gene: TRBV27
D gene: -
clone size: -
J gene: TRBJ1-6
CDR3 protein: CASSLRRDNSPLHF
CDR3 DNA: TGTGCCAGCAGTTTACGACGGGATAATTCACCCCTCCACTTT

V gene: TRBV7-2
D gene: -
clone size: -
J gene: TRBJ2-5
CDR3 protein: CASSPRETQYF
CDR3 DNA: TGTGCCAGCAGCCCTAGGGAGACCCAGTACTTC

V gene: TRBV4-3
D gene: -
clone size: -
J gene: TRBJ1-1
CDR3 protein: CASSLNPVNTEAFF
CDR3 DNA: TGCGCCAGCAGCCTTAATCCGGTGAACACTGAAGCTTTCTTT

V gene: TRBV6-2/TRBV6-3
D gene: TRBD1
clone size: once
J gene: TRBJ1-6
CDR3 protein: CASSYWTGGIFGSPLHF
CDR3 DNA: TGTGCCAGCAGTTACTGGACAGGGGGAATTTTTGGCTCACCCCTCCACTTT

V gene: TRBV9
D gene: -
clone size: -
J gene: TRBJ2-5
CDR3 protein: CASSVGLDTFQETQYF
CDR3 DNA: TGTGCCAGCAGCGTAGGATTGGACACATTCCAAGAGACCCAGTACTTC

V gene: TRBV25-1
D gene: -
clone size: -
J gene: TRBJ1-1
CDR3 protein: CASSPGWNTEAFF
CDR3 DNA: TGTGCCAGCAGTCCAGGGTGGAACACTGAAGCTTTCTTT

V gene: TRBV12-3/TRBV12-4
D gene: -
clone size: -
J gene: TRBJ1-5
CDR3 protein: CASSFAGQPQHF
CDR3 DNA: TGTGCCAGCAGTTTCGCGGGTCAGCCCCAGCATTTT

V gene: TRBV7-2
D gene: TRBD1
clone size: few
J gene: TRBJ1-1
CDR3 protein: CASSPGQGPTEAFF
CDR3 DNA: TGTGCCAGCAGCCCCGGACAGGGACCCACTGAAGCTTTCTTT

V gene: TRBV11-3
D gene: -
clone size: -
J gene: TRBJ1-5
CDR3 protein: CASSLVGVGGQPQHF
CDR3 DNA: TGTGCCAGCAGCTTAGTAGGGGTCGGGGGTCAGCCCCAGCATTTT

V gene: TRBV18
D gene: -
clone size: -
J gene: TRBJ2-1
CDR3 protein: CASSPGVGGHSYNEQFF
CDR3 DNA: TGTGCCAGCTCACCAGGCGTAGGCGGTCACTCCTACAATGAGCAGTTCTTC